The T cell receptor beta chain described here comes from a study of cytomegalovirus exposure and HLA in healthy donors. Broader study findings: Per published reports, the classifier diagnosed cytomegalovirus status with high specificity and sensitivity. In vitro testing confirmed three CMV-associated chains as specific for CMV antigens.

Comment on this clone: Its antigen is unknown.

Germline V gene data show CDR1 as SGDLS and CDR2 as YYNGEE. The CDR3 sequence is 15 residues long. Trimming shortened V by 2 bases and J by 8 bases, and 16 bases separated the two germline ends. The repertoire was sequenced with immunoSEQ multiplex PCR; TCRdb's copy has only in-frame clones and lacks some. The data contain roughly 73,000 clones, nearly 95% of them singletons. The sequence came from a man younger than 30 in good health and CMV-seropositive. The rearrangement uses TRBV9 and TRBJ1-4, with D tentatively TRBD1 (6 bases). Sequenced: PBMCs. CDR3 protein: CASSVGQTLREKLFF. In DNA, the CDR3 is TGTGCCAGCAGCGTCGGACAGACCCTAAGGGAAAAACTGTTTTTT.